Sequencing of this TCR beta chain was carried out in a study of cytomegalovirus exposure and HLA in healthy donors. Trimming cost V 4 bases and J 4 bases; bases outside gene matches: 14. The CDR3 is made up of 17 amino acids. Germline-derived CDR1 and CDR2 are SGHDT and YYEEEE. PCR primers comprised 60 Vbeta and 13 Jbeta primers. Clones were read by immunoSEQ multiplex PCR, and TCRdb kept only the in-frame ones, dropping some. This table holds fewer than 150,000 clones, roughly three quarters found once. This chain links TRBV5-6 with TRBJ2-1; the match to TRBD2 covers 7 bases. This receptor was taken from a male donor in good health and CMV-seronegative. What was sequenced was PBMCs. The CDR3 region is CASSPIFRSGVYNEQFF. The DNA for the CDR3 is TGTGCCAGCAGCCCGATTTTCCGGAGCGGGGTATACAATGAGCAGTTCTTC. Looking up the rest from reference TRBV5-6 and TRBJ2-1 gives the full variable domain: DAGVTQSPTHLIKTRGQQVTLRCSPKSGHDTVSWYQQALGQGPQFIFQYYEEEERQRGNFPDRFSGHQFPNYSSELNVNALLLGDSALYLCASSPIFRSGVYNEQFFGPGTRLTVL.